This record covers a single TCR beta chain. Its antigen is currently unknown. The data stem from a study of STAT3 mutations in large granular lymphocyte leukemia. Whole-study findings and limits: In T-cell large granular lymphocyte leukemia, about half of patients showed multiple immunodominant subclonotypes.

TCRbeta libraries averaged around 39,000 productive templates per sample. The protocol was immunoSEQ multiplex PCR, while the TCRdb copy is restricted to in-frame clones and leaves out a portion. This sample has 9,000 to 15,000 clones, with 76% found just once. Trimming shortened V by 8 bases and J by 6 bases, and 13 bases separated the two germline ends. The CDR3 totals 13 residues. CDR1 and CDR2 from the germline V gene are MDHEN and SYDVKM. The specimen was peripheral blood mononuclear cells. The receptor comes from a man aged 55-75 years with T-cell large granular lymphocyte leukemia. Some clones in this sample may be carry-over from other donors' samples. The chain joins TRBV28 to TRBJ2-2; possible D gene TRBD1, 5 bases. The CDR3 DNA sequence: TGTGCCAGCGGTAACCGACAGTCCGGGGAGCTGTTTTTT. Its protein product is CASGNRQSGELFF.